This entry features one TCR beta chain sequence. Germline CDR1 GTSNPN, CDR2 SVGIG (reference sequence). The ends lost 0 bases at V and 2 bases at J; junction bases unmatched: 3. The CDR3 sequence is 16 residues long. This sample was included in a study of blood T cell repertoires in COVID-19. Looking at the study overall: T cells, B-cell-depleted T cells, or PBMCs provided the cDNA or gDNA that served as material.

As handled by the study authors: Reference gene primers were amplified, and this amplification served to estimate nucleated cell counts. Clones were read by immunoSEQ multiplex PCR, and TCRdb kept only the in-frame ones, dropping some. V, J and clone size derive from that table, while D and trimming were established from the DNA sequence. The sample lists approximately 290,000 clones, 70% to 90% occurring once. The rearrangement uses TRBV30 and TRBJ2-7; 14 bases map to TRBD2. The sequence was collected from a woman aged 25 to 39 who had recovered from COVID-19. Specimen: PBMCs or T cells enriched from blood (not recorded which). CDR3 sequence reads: CAWSVRTSGRPYEQYF. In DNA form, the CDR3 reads TGTGCCTGGAGTGTTCGGACTAGCGGGAGGCCCTACGAGCAGTACTTC.